This passage covers 20 T cell receptor beta chains from one sample sequenced in a study of blood T cell repertoires in COVID-19. Assay: immunoSEQ multiplex PCR; the TCRdb copy retains only in-frame clones and omits some. The data show about 130,000 clones, with about 92% seen just once and around 3.8% held by the top ten. Sequencing was performed on peripheral blood. Receptors were obtained from a man aged 50 to 59 with active COVID-19.

V usage is TRBV5-1 and J usage is TRBJ1-3; D call uncertain. This CDR3 is built from 14 residues. Trimming stripped 4 bases from V and 1 base from J, with 9 bases between. Germline CDR1 is SGHRS and CDR2 is YFSETQ. CDR3 coding DNA: TGCGCCAGCAGCCCTAGTATGTCTGGAAACACCATATATTTT. This codes for CASSPSMSGNTIYF.

The chain links TRBV5-6 to TRBJ2-1, with D possibly matching TRBD1 (6 bases). Per the germline V gene, CDR1 is SGHDT and CDR2 is YYEEEE. The CDR3 has 14 amino acids. V was shortened by 6 bases and J by 1 base, with 11 bases between the two germline ends. The CDR3 loop reads CASTGQLSYNEQFF. CDR3 nucleotide sequence: TGTGCCAGCACCGGACAGCTGTCCTACAATGAGCAGTTCTTC.

The chain couples TRBV11-2 to TRBJ1-1, with a tentative D call TRBD1 (5 bases). Trimming pared 5 bases from V and 1 base from J, leaving 14 bases between. Germline CDR1 is SGHAT and CDR2 is FQNNGV. The CDR3 has 15 amino acids. The chain's CDR3 is CASSPTLGGNTEAFF. The CDR3 DNA reads TGTGCCAGCAGCCCGACACTGGGGGGGAACACTGAAGCTTTCTTT.

This clone was observed a few times. The CDR3 reads CASSPVMNTEAFF. In nucleotides, the CDR3 is TGTGCCAGCAGTCCAGTCATGAACACTGAAGCTTTCTTT. The chain uses TRBV28 and TRBJ1-1; no definite D call. The CDR3 has 13 amino acids. Deletions cut 5 bases from V and 0 bases from J, with 7 bases between. The germline gives CDR1 MDHEN, CDR2 SYDVKM.

The chain couples TRBV11-2 to TRBJ2-1; perhaps TRBD1 as D (6 bases). CDR1 SGHAT and CDR2 FQNNGV come from the germline V gene. Trimming took off 0 bases at V and 12 bases at J, with 12 bases between the two ends. The length of the CDR3 is 13 residues. CDR3 DNA sequence: TGTGCCAGCAGCTTAGATCCAGGGGCTGGGCAGTTCTTC. Amino acid sequence: CASSLDPGAGQFF. Together with reference TRBV11-2 and TRBJ2-1, the CDR3 gives the full variable domain: EAGVAQSPRYKIIEKRQSVAFWCNPISGHATLYWYQQILGQGPKLLIQFQNNGVVDDSQLPKDRFSAERLKGVDSTLKIQPAKLEDSAVYLCASSLDPGAGQFFGPGTRLTVL.

The V gene is TRBV29-1, the J gene TRBJ1-1, with 9 bases aligning to TRBD1. The germline V gene has CDR1 SQVTM and CDR2 ANQGSEA. The junction had 6 bases not matched to a gene; V was cut back by 7 bases and J by 6 bases. The CDR3 has 12 amino acids. The CDR3 spells CSARGQGSEAFF. CDR3 bases: TGCAGCGCCCGGGGACAGGGCTCTGAAGCTTTCTTT.

V usage is TRBV7-8 and J usage is TRBJ1-5, with unresolved D. The CDR3 is 14 residues long. The V end was cut by 6 bases, the J end by 1 base, with 10 bases between. CDR1 is SGHVS and CDR2 is FQNEAQ in the germline V gene. The CDR3 DNA sequence: TGTGCCAGCAGTTACGACTACAGCAATCAGCCCCAGCATTTT. Its translation: CASSYDYSNQPQHF.

The chain has TRBV4-1 and TRBJ2-1; no reliable D call. The CDR3 sequence is 12 residues long. Germline V lookup: CDR1 MGHRA, CDR2 YSYEKL. The germline V and J ends were trimmed by 0 bases and 7 bases, with 4 bases remaining between them. The CDR3 protein is CASSQERNEQFF. In nucleotides, the CDR3 is TGCGCCAGCAGCCAAGAACGGAATGAGCAGTTCTTC.

The V gene is TRBV10-1, the J gene TRBJ2-1; 12 nucleotides line up with TRBD2. The V gene end was trimmed by 4 bases and the J gene end by 6 bases; junction bases not matched to a gene: 7. Germline CDR1 is WNHNN and CDR2 is SYGVQD (reference sequence). The CDR3 is 16 residues long. The CDR3 sequence is CASSGRTSGMTNEQFF. The DNA of the CDR3 is TGCGCCAGCAGTGGAAGGACTAGCGGGATGACCAATGAGCAGTTCTTC.

This clone was seen once. The V gene is TRBV2, the J gene TRBJ2-7; TRBD2 might be the D (5 bases). CDR3 length: 16 amino acids. Germline CDR1 SNHLY, CDR2 FYNNEI. V dropped 6 bases and J dropped 3 bases, with 21 bases sitting between them. CDR3 sequence (DNA): TGTGCCAGCAGGCCTCGAGGGCCAGCGCGAGGCTACGAGCAGTACGTC. It translates to CASRPRGPARGYEQYV.

The chain joins TRBV2 to TRBJ2-1; 16 nucleotides align to TRBD2. With 6 bases clipped from V and 2 bases from J, the junction kept 10 bases outside the gene matches. Per the germline V gene, CDR1 is SNHLY and CDR2 is FYNNEI. The CDR3 has 19 amino acids. The CDR3 nucleotides read TGTGCCAGCAGCGATCCGGGACTAGCGGGAGGGAGGACCTACAATGAGCAGTTCTTC. Amino acids: CASSDPGLAGGRTYNEQFF.

The gene calls are TRBV2 and TRBJ2-2; D possibly corresponds to TRBD1 (6 bases). CDR1 and CDR2 from the germline V gene are SNHLY and FYNNEI. The CDR3 consists of 14 residues. The V end was cut by 6 bases, the J end by 1 base, with 9 bases between. The CDR3 DNA is TGTGCCAGCAGAGAACAGGGGAACACCGGGGAGCTGTTTTTT. It specifies CASREQGNTGELFF.

The V gene is TRBV5-5, the J gene TRBJ2-1; possible D gene TRBD2, 7 bases. CDR1 and CDR2 from the germline V gene are SGHKS and YYEKEE (reference sequence). With 4 bases removed from V and 1 base from J, the gap between germline ends came to 15 bases. The CDR3 runs 16 residues. The CDR3 nucleotides are TGTGCCAGCAGCCCGGGGGGCAACCCTTCCTACAATGAGCAGTTCTTC. Residues: CASSPGGNPSYNEQFF.

This clone has a single count. The chain has TRBV5-6 and TRBJ2-2, with 15 positions matching TRBD2. J was trimmed by 1 base and V by 2 bases; bases with no gene match: 6. CDR3 size: 19 residues. Germline values: CDR1 SGHDT, CDR2 YYEEEE. CDR3 loop: CASSFLGLAGGQNTGELFF. The CDR3 coding sequence is TGTGCCAGCAGCTTTCTCGGACTAGCGGGAGGGCAGAACACCGGGGAGCTGTTTTTT.

This clone was observed once. The same CDR3 is also encoded by other DNA sequences in this sample. This chain links TRBV2 with TRBJ1-5, with D possibly being TRBD1 (6 bases). The CDR3 loop spans 14 amino acids. The V end lost 3 bases, the J end lost 6 bases, and 12 bases lay between the germline ends. Looked up from germline, CDR1 is SNHLY and CDR2 is FYNNEI. As DNA, the CDR3 is TGTGCCAGCAGTGACAGGGGAGTCGGTCAGCCCCAGCATTTT. Its protein is CASSDRGVGQPQHF.

The chain recombines TRBV18 with TRBJ1-6; no clear D gene. The germline gives CDR1 KGHSH, CDR2 LQKENI. V was cut by 3 bases and J by 7 bases, with 7 bases left in between. The CDR3 is made up of 13 amino acids. For the CDR3, the DNA is TGTGCCAGCTCACCGAACACGAATTCACCCCTCCACTTT. Translating it yields CASSPNTNSPLHF.

The chain uses TRBV6-5 and TRBJ2-7; 7 positions agree with TRBD1. CDR3 length equals 15 residues. The germline gives CDR1 MNHEY, CDR2 SVGAGI. V shed 6 bases and J 6 bases; nucleotides not matched to a gene: 14. The CDR3 spells CASRKAGTVSGEQYF. For the CDR3, the DNA is TGTGCCAGCAGAAAAGCCGGGACAGTCTCCGGCGAGCAGTACTTC.

The chain links TRBV7-9 to TRBJ2-7, with 12 bases fitting TRBD1. The CDR3 covers 19 residues. In germline, CDR1 is SEHNR, CDR2 FQNEAQ (reference sequence). Trimming took 0 bases from V and 2 from J; bases not matched to a gene: 11. The CDR3, as DNA: TGTGCCAGCAGCTTAGCCGGGACAGGGGGCAAAGCCATCCCCTACGAGCAGTACTTC. Protein: CASSLAGTGGKAIPYEQYF.

This chain connects TRBV12-5 to TRBJ2-1, with D perhaps matching TRBD2 (6 bases). Trimming removed 0 bases at V and 7 bases at J, with 19 bases between. Germline V gives CDR1 LGHNT, CDR2 FRNRAP. The CDR3 runs 17 residues. This chain's CDR3 is CASGLVGAGSPLNEQFF. The CDR3, as DNA: TGTGCTAGTGGTTTGGTTGGAGCCGGGAGCCCATTGAATGAGCAGTTCTTC.

The chain carries TRBV19 and TRBJ1-5, with 11 bases fitting TRBD1. Germline CDR1 LNHDA, CDR2 SQIVND (reference sequence). This CDR3 spans 16 amino acids. V trimming: 1 base; J trimming: 7 bases; junction bases outside the gene matches: 6. The CDR3 protein is CASSIVGTGGGQPQHF. DNA for the CDR3: TGTGCCAGTAGTATAGTCGGGACAGGGGGAGGACAGCCCCAGCATTTT.